These T cell receptor beta chains were read from a single sample in a study of cytomegalovirus exposure and HLA in healthy donors. Clones were sequenced by immunoSEQ multiplex PCR, and TCRdb holds only the in-frame ones, with some missing. The table shows about 160,000 clones, with roughly 85% occurring only once. Sequenced input: PBMCs. These receptors were collected from a woman between 50 and 59 years old in good health and CMV-seronegative. Each CDR3 is given with its conserved first and last residue.

length: 14
J: NA
V: TRBV10-3
CDR3: CAISGGQGLYEQYF

length: 16
J: TRBJ1-1
V: TRBV6-4
CDR3: CASSAGTGVLRTEAFF

length: 19
J: TRBJ1-5
V: TRBV28
CDR3: CASSLSEGRPTRTNQPQHF

length: 14
J: TRBJ1-2
V: TRBV28
CDR3: CASSFPRTGDGYTF

length: 17
J: TRBJ2-1
V: TRBV4-3
CDR3: CASSQDGLPSSYNEQFF

length: 13
J: TRBJ2-7
V: TRBV28
CDR3: CASTSRGRNEQYF

length: 16
J: TRBJ1-2
V: TRBV9
CDR3: CASSVDHEGLDYGYTF

length: 16
J: TRBJ1-5
V: TRBV21-1
CDR3: CASTVGTGRSNQPQHF

length: 16
J: NA
V: TRBV10-3
CDR3: CAISESSGRGSYEQYF

length: 16
J: TRBJ2-6
V: TRBV5-1
CDR3: CASSFHRGSGANVLTF

length: 14
J: TRBJ1-5
V: TRBV11-2
CDR3: CASSLDRVDQPQHF

length: 15
J: TRBJ2-5
V: TRBV19
CDR3: CASSNPGQGKETQYF

length: 17
J: TRBJ1-4
V: TRBV27
CDR3: CASSSLTTGRTNEKLFF

length: 14
J: TRBJ1-1
V: TRBV5-1
CDR3: CASRSDRANTEAFF

length: 15
J: TRBJ1-6
V: TRBV5-1
CDR3: CASSTQGEGNSPLHF

length: 15
J: TRBJ2-7
V: TRBV27
CDR3: CASSLLSHVAYEQYF

length: 15
J: TRBJ1-4
V: TRBV5-1
CDR3: CASSLEAGSNEKLFF

length: 16
J: TRBJ2-1
V: TRBV4-2
CDR3: CASGLADRGGSNEQFF

length: 14
J: TRBJ2-3
V: TRBV11-2
CDR3: CASSLTRITDTQYF